This TCR beta chain was documented in a study of OX40 agonist ivuxolimab in advanced cancers. Trimming at V came to 5 bases and at J to 9 bases, leaving 7 bases not matched to a gene. Germline CDR1 KGHSH, CDR2 LQKENI. This CDR3 is built from 16 residues. Clones were read by immunoSEQ multiplex PCR, and TCRdb kept only the in-frame ones, dropping some. The table lists tens of thousands of clones, approximately 87% of them singletons. The sequence derives from an adult with an advanced solid tumor such as melanoma, head and neck, liver or kidney cancer. The sequencing used CD4+ or CD8+ T cells sorted from blood, collected in a trial of the OX40 agonist ivuxolimab. V usage is TRBV18 and J usage is TRBJ2-1, with 16 bases matching TRBD2. CDR3 coding DNA: TGTGCCAGCTCATCTCCGGGACTAGCGGGAGGGAGTGAGCAGTTCTTC. This encodes CASSSPGLAGGSEQFF.